This T cell receptor beta chain was obtained from a study of blood T cells in healthy people across ages. This clonotype occurred once. The antigen remains undetermined. Alongside a J-beta primer mix, a sample-barcoded 5' primer served in a second PCR lasting roughly 6 to 11 cycles. The template-switch adaptor was a 5' adaptor with 12 random nucleotides. It tagged each cDNA molecule. TCRdb ran MiXCR on the 5' RACE reads and lists one entry per CDR3 protein. The table has roughly 680,000 distinct CDR3 sequences, under 65% seen once. Findings and limits, study-wide: Higher diversity and more naive CD4+ cells were features of long-lived donors, compared to aged donors.

V was shortened by 3 bases and J by 5 bases, with 11 bases between the two germline ends. The CDR3 consists of 13 residues. The V gene is TRBV12-3 or TRBV12-4, the J gene TRBJ2-7; D possibly corresponds to TRBD1 (5 bases). The sequence was obtained from a woman older than 75 in good health. Material for sequencing was blood. DNA of the CDR3: TGTGCCAGCAGTTTCCCAGGGTTCGACGAGCAGTACTTC. Encoded protein: CASSFPGFDEQYF.